The next 30 T cell receptor beta chains were all read from a single sample in a study of shared clonotypes between healthy human individuals. TCRdb's copy holds only in-frame clones and misses some; the assay was immunoSEQ multiplex PCR. The sample yields over 1.4 million clones, roughly 95% seen once. The source material was naive CD4+ T cells sorted from blood. Subset specified: CD45RA+ positively selected. These receptors originate from a young man in good health.

This chain connects TRBV18 to TRBJ2-3, with D unclear. Trimming took 8 bases from V and 1 from J, leaving 10 bases between them. The CDR3 contains 13 residues. Germline loops: CDR1 KGHSH, CDR2 LQKENI. The CDR3 reads CASHLGGTDTQYF. The CDR3 nucleotides read TGTGCCAGCCATCTCGGCGGCACAGATACGCAGTATTTT.

The chain combines TRBV9 with TRBJ2-2, with 8 bases identical to TRBD2. The ends lost 2 bases at V and 4 bases at J; junction bases unmatched: 7. This CDR3 has 16 residues. Germline CDR1 reads SGDLS; CDR2 reads YYNGEE. CDR3 loop: CASSVGSGRGTGELFF. Written as DNA, the CDR3 is TGTGCCAGCAGCGTGGGGAGCGGGAGAGGCACCGGGGAGCTGTTTTTT.

This chain joins TRBV25-1 and TRBJ2-3; D is ambiguous. CDR3 size: 11 residues. Trimming took off 9 bases at V and 6 bases at J, with 10 bases between the two ends. Germline V lookup: CDR1 MGHDK, CDR2 SYGVNS. The CDR3 is CASGGLDTQYF. The DNA for the CDR3 is TGTGCCAGTGGTGGTTTGGATACGCAGTATTTT.

The V gene is TRBV18, the J gene TRBJ1-2; D may be TRBD1 (6 bases). The CDR3 runs to 15 residues. In germline, CDR1 is KGHSH, CDR2 LQKENI. V gave up 0 bases and J gave up 2 bases, with 10 bases separating them. In DNA, the CDR3 is TGTGCCAGCTCACCACCAATCGGACAGAACTATGGCTACACCTTC. Translated: CASSPPIGQNYGYTF.

The chain uses TRBV11-2 and TRBJ2-7; 9 bases map to TRBD2. V lost 0 bases to trimming and J lost 5 bases; unmatched junction nucleotides: 8. From germline, CDR1 is SGHAT and CDR2 FQNNGV. This CDR3 contains 16 residues. CDR3 region: CASSLDRFKREDEQYF. CDR3 coding DNA: TGTGCCAGCAGCTTAGATCGCTTCAAGCGGGAGGACGAGCAGTACTTC.

The V gene is TRBV14, the J gene TRBJ2-3, with TRBD2 matching 12 bases. With V trimmed by 0 bases and J by 6 bases, 7 bases remained unmatched. Germline V gives CDR1 SGHDN, CDR2 FVKESK. The CDR3 has 17 amino acids. CDR3 residues: CASSQDTLAGGRDTQYF. In DNA form, the CDR3 reads TGTGCCAGCAGCCAAGACACACTAGCGGGAGGCCGGGATACGCAGTATTTT.

V gene TRBV5-1 combines with J gene TRBJ2-1; possibly TRBD1 or TRBD2 for D (5 bases each). CDR3 length equals 15 residues. Germline V CDR1 and CDR2: SGHRS, YFSETQ. Trimming removed 0 bases from V and 3 bases from J, with 10 bases in between. The CDR3 nucleotides are TGCGCCAGCAGCTTGGGGGGGTTCGACTACAATGAGCAGTTCTTC. Amino acids: CASSLGGFDYNEQFF.

The J gene is TRBJ1-2, the V gene TRBV4-3, with D hard to call. Trimming pared 4 bases from V and 2 bases from J, leaving 11 bases between. The CDR3 totals 14 residues. Germline CDR1 reads LGHNA; CDR2 reads YSLEER. CDR3 protein: CASSPSEGNYGYTF. The CDR3 DNA reads TGCGCCAGCAGCCCTTCCGAGGGAAACTATGGCTACACCTTC.

The chain uses TRBV11-3 and TRBJ2-3; no firm D call. V was clipped by 4 bases and J by 1 base, with 9 bases between them. From germline, CDR1 is SGHNT and CDR2 YENEEA. The CDR3 extends over 14 amino acids. The CDR3 nucleotides are TGTGCCAGCAGCTCCGGGCAGCGCACAGATACGCAGTATTTT. This translates into CASSSGQRTDTQYF.

J is TRBJ2-1 and V is TRBV4-3; 9 bases agree with TRBD1. The CDR3 consists of 18 residues. Germline V CDR1 and CDR2: LGHNA, YSLEER. J gave up 4 bases and V 0 bases, and 10 bases lay outside the gene matches. The CDR3 loop is CASSQDRPGTGIYNEQFF. CDR3 sequence (DNA): TGCGCCAGCAGCCAAGATCGGCCCGGGACAGGGATTTACAATGAGCAGTTCTTC.

The gene calls are TRBV5-1 and TRBJ2-6; 8 nucleotides line up with TRBD2. From germline, CDR1 is SGHRS and CDR2 YFSETQ. There are 16 residues in the CDR3. J was trimmed by 2 bases and V by 4 bases; bases with no gene match: 5. In nucleotides, the CDR3 is TGCGCCAGCAGCCTGGGACTAGTGGCTGGGGCCAACGTCCTGACTTTC. This gives the protein CASSLGLVAGANVLTF.

V is TRBV11-2 and J is TRBJ2-3; D uncertain. Trimming pared 2 bases from V and 8 bases from J, leaving 14 bases between. Germline values: CDR1 SGHAT, CDR2 FQNNGV. The CDR3 consists of 14 residues. The CDR3 nucleotides are TGTGCCAGCAGCTTAAACCAGTTAGAACTTACGCAGTATTTT. It codes for CASSLNQLELTQYF.

The chain uses TRBV30 and TRBJ1-4; 10 nucleotides align to TRBD1. After removal of 2 bases from V and 8 bases from J, the junction contained 8 bases not matched to a gene. The germline V gene has CDR1 GTSNPN and CDR2 SVGIG (reference sequence). The CDR3 contains 15 residues. CDR3: CAWSKRTGGNEKLFF. The CDR3 region has the DNA TGTGCCTGGAGTAAACGGACAGGGGGAAACGAAAAACTGTTTTTT.

V usage is TRBV10-1 and J usage is TRBJ2-3; 8 positions match TRBD2. The V gene end was trimmed by 7 bases and the J gene end by 4 bases; junction bases not matched to a gene: 10. CDR1 is WNHNN, CDR2 SYGVQD, per germline (reference sequence). The CDR3 has 15 amino acids. DNA of the CDR3: TGCGCCAGCAATGATAGCGGGATATTGCCAGATACGCAGTATTTT. It is translated as CASNDSGILPDTQYF.

The chain links TRBV19 to TRBJ2-3; no clear D. There are 11 residues in the CDR3. Germline CDR1 and CDR2: LNHDA and SQIVND (reference sequence). Between the trimmed V and J ends, which lost 8 bases and 7 bases, there was a span of 10 bases. CDR3 sequence: CASAQGNTQYF. CDR3 coding DNA: TGTGCCAGTGCCCAAGGGAATACGCAGTATTTT.

The rearrangement links TRBV7-9 to TRBJ2-1; D is unclear. Germline-derived CDR1 and CDR2 are SEHNR and FQNEAQ (reference sequence). Trimming removed 10 bases from V and 6 bases from J, with 13 bases in between. CDR3 length: 12 amino acids. CDR3 DNA sequence: TGTGCCACTTTACCCACGGGCAATGAGCAGTTCTTC. Amino acids: CATLPTGNEQFF.

This chain joins TRBV18 and TRBJ2-1, with a possible D match to TRBD1 (6 bases). The CDR3 spans 13 residues. V gave up 5 bases and J gave up 5 bases, with 10 bases separating them. Germline CDR1 and CDR2: KGHSH and LQKENI. DNA for the CDR3: TGTGCCAGCTCATCCAAGGGGGACAATGAGCAGTTCTTC. It translates to CASSSKGDNEQFF.

The table lists this clone with a few counts. The rearrangement uses TRBV10-3 and TRBJ1-1, with a weak D call TRBD1 (5 bases). CDR1 and CDR2 from the germline V gene are ENHRY and SYGVKD. V lost 7 bases, J lost 1 base, and 10 bases lay in between. This CDR3 has 13 amino acids. CDR3 DNA: TGTGCCATCACCGCGGGACGGAACACTGAAGCTTTCTTT. This encodes CAITAGRNTEAFF.

Comment on this clone: Other DNA sequences of this sample code for an identical CDR3. The gene calls are TRBV18 and TRBJ1-1; D is unclear. The V gene lost 4 bases and the J gene lost 2 bases, with 8 bases spanning the gap. CDR1 is KGHSH and CDR2 is LQKENI in the germline V gene. This CDR3 spans 13 amino acids. The CDR3 DNA follows: TGTGCCAGCTCACAGGACCGTAACACTGAAGCTTTCTTT. Its translation: CASSQDRNTEAFF.

The rearrangement links TRBV2 to TRBJ1-2; D gene uncertain. The V gene's germline CDR1 is SNHLY and CDR2 FYNNEI. This CDR3 comprises 16 residues. V was pared by 3 bases and J by 3 bases, with 17 bases between. Here the CDR3 DNA reads TGTGCCAGCAGTGACTATCTTGCCCCGACGGACTATGGCTACACCTTC. Translated, it gives CASSDYLAPTDYGYTF. The full variable domain, with the rest looked up from reference TRBV2 and TRBJ1-2, is EPEVTQTPSHQVTQMGQEVILRCVPISNHLYFYWYRQILGQKVEFLVSFYNNEISEKSEIFDDQFSVERPDGSNFTLKIRSTKLEDSAMYFCASSDYLAPTDYGYTFGSGTRLTVV.

This clone has a single count. This chain joins TRBV6-5 and TRBJ2-5; maybe TRBD1 (7 bases). The CDR3 is made up of 15 amino acids. Per the germline V gene, CDR1 is MNHEY and CDR2 is SVGAGI. Trimming took 8 bases from V and 5 from J, leaving 21 bases between them. The CDR3 DNA sequence: TGTGCCAGCTGGGAGACAGGGAGGATCGTGGAGACCCAGTACTTC. Translation: CASWETGRIVETQYF.

This chain connects TRBV6-4 to TRBJ1-5, with D unresolved. From germline, CDR1 is MRHNA and CDR2 SNTAGT. The length of the CDR3 is 13 residues. Trimming left V 7 bases short and J 6 bases short, with 13 bases between. CDR3: CASNTIRSQPQHF. As DNA, the CDR3 is TGTGCCAGCAACACGATCCGCTCTCAGCCCCAGCATTTT.

The table lists this clone with a few counts. The V and J genes are TRBV5-4 and TRBJ2-7; D perhaps matches TRBD1 (5 bases). The CDR3 covers 13 residues. CDR1 and CDR2 from the germline V gene are SGHNT and YYREEE (reference sequence). The ends were cut back, 5 bases at V and 4 bases at J, with 13 bases in the middle. The CDR3 DNA reads as TGTGCCAGCAGTCGTATCCCAGGGTACGAGCAGTACTTC. Encoded protein: CASSRIPGYEQYF.

The gene calls are TRBV11-2 and TRBJ2-2; D perhaps matches TRBD2 (7 bases). The CDR3 has 18 residues. From germline, CDR1 is SGHAT and CDR2 FQNNGV. The V and J ends lost 2 bases and 2 bases respectively, with 18 bases between them. The CDR3 loop is CASSLFYRAGHNTGELFF. The CDR3 DNA is TGTGCCAGCAGCTTATTTTATCGAGCGGGACATAACACCGGGGAGCTGTTTTTT.

The rearrangement uses TRBV10-2 and TRBJ1-4; D is possibly TRBD1 (5 bases). The CDR3 runs 16 residues. Germline CDR1 and CDR2: WSHSY and SAAADI. Between the trimmed V and J ends, which lost 7 bases and 5 bases, there was a span of 20 bases. Written as DNA, the CDR3 is TGCGCCAGCAAACCGGGGCCCTGGGGCCAGAATGAAAAACTGTTTTTT. It yields the protein CASKPGPWGQNEKLFF.

About this clone: The same CDR3 is also encoded by other DNA sequences in this sample. This chain connects TRBV7-8 to TRBJ2-7; 15 bases map to TRBD2. This CDR3 region has 15 residues. CDR1 and CDR2 (germline): SGHVS, FQNEAQ. The ends lost 4 bases at V and 3 bases at J; junction bases unmatched: 1. The CDR3 sequence is CASSWGLAGGYEQYF. CDR3 DNA: TGTGCCAGCAGCTGGGGACTAGCGGGAGGCTACGAGCAGTACTTC.

The chain is built from TRBV10-3 and TRBJ2-5; TRBD2 agrees at 9 bases. Trimming took 10 bases from V and 2 from J; bases not matched to a gene: 11. This CDR3 has 15 amino acids. The germline V gene has CDR1 ENHRY and CDR2 SYGVKD. The CDR3 DNA is TGTGCCACCGCGCTGCTGACTAGCGGTCAAGAGACCCAGTACTTC. It is translated as CATALLTSGQETQYF.

The chain carries TRBV5-1 and TRBJ1-2; 7 nucleotides agree with TRBD1. The CDR3 covers 15 residues. Germline CDR1 and CDR2: SGHRS and YFSETQ. J was trimmed by 5 bases and V by 4 bases; bases with no gene match: 11. The CDR3 sequence is CASSPAGTDSYGYTF. CDR3 nucleotides: TGCGCCAGCAGCCCTGCCGGGACAGATTCATATGGCTACACCTTC.

V usage is TRBV5-4 and J usage is TRBJ2-3, with D possibly matching TRBD2 (5 bases). Germline CDR1 is SGHNT and CDR2 is YYREEE (reference sequence). The ends were cut back, 0 bases at V and 2 bases at J, with 13 bases in the middle. This CDR3 comprises 16 residues. The CDR3 loop is CASSLDPGTITDTQYF. CDR3 in DNA: TGTGCCAGCAGCTTGGACCCGGGAACTATCACAGATACGCAGTATTTT.

The gene calls are TRBV25-1 and TRBJ2-7, with D uncertain. The V gene's germline CDR1 is MGHDK and CDR2 SYGVNS. The CDR3 runs 12 residues. The V end lost 5 bases, the J end lost 2 bases, and 7 bases lay between the germline ends. The CDR3 sequence is CASSSLTYEQYF. In DNA, the CDR3 is TGTGCCAGCAGTAGTCTTACCTACGAGCAGTACTTC.